Listed below are T cell receptor beta chains from one sample, sequenced in a study of T cells in Graves' hyperthyroidism and ophthalmopathy. TCRdb re-called the multiplex PCR reads with MiXCR, one entry per CDR3 protein. The table lists hundreds of thousands of distinct CDR3 sequences, under 15% of them singletons, with 4.3% in the top ten. The sequencing input was blood. Receptor source: a woman aged 40 to 50 with Graves' ophthalmopathy. CDR3s include the opening cysteine and the closing phenylalanine or tryptophan. A D gene is named only where the DNA matches it firmly. Part of the rows lack a size; the others show once, few, many or a class for expanded clones.

CDR3nt,CDR3aa,abundance,d_gene,j_gene,v_gene
TGCAGTGCTAGCTTACTAGCGGGAGTTACCCCCTACGAGCAGTACTTC,CSASLLAGVTPYEQYF,many,TRBD2,TRBJ2-7,TRBV20-1
TGTGCCAGCGTGGGAGGGGTGGGCTACACCTTC,CASVGGVGYTF,NA,NA,TRBJ1-2,TRBV28
TGTGCCAGCAGTTGGGGGACTAGCCAAGAGACCCAGTACTTC,CASSWGTSQETQYF,many,TRBD2,TRBJ2-5,TRBV28
TGTGCCAGCTCTAATGACAGGGGAGTGGACTATGGCTACACCTTC,CASSNDRGVDYGYTF,few,TRBD1,TRBJ1-2,TRBV18
TGTGCCAGTAGTATTGGTGACCGTGGTGAGACCCAGTACTTC,CASSIGDRGETQYF,many,NA,TRBJ2-5,TRBV19
TGTGCCAGCAGCCAATTGGAGGTTACAGCTAACTATGGCTACACCTTC,CASSQLEVTANYGYTF,many,NA,TRBJ1-2,TRBV14
TGTGCCAGCAGTTTAATCACTAGCGGGACCTACGAGCAGTACTTC,CASSLITSGTYEQYF,many,TRBD2,TRBJ2-7,TRBV6-5
TGTGCCAGCCAGAGGGGCCGGGGCACTGAAGCTTTCTTT,CASQRGRGTEAFF,NA,NA,TRBJ1-1,TRBV6-1
TGTGCCAGCTCACCATCTAGCATGGAGACCCAGTACTTC,CASSPSSMETQYF,many,NA,TRBJ2-5,TRBV18
TGTGCCACCAGCAGAGAACTCTCGGAGGCGCATGGCTACACCTTC,CATSRELSEAHGYTF,many,NA,TRBJ1-2,TRBV15
TGTGCCAGCAGTTTAGGGGGGACAGGGCCTTCCACCTTC,CASSLGGTGPSTF,NA,TRBD1,TRBJ1-2,TRBV12-3/TRBV12-4
TGTGCCAGCAGTGAATTACAAGACAGCTACTATGGCTACACCTTC,CASSELQDSYYGYTF,NA,NA,TRBJ1-2,TRBV2
TGTGCCAGCAGCACCTGGACAGGGGAGCGCTACGAGCAGTACTTC,CASSTWTGERYEQYF,many,TRBD1,TRBJ2-7,TRBV13
TGTGCCAGCAGTGAAGCGCCCACTGAAGCTTTCTTT,CASSEAPTEAFF,many,NA,TRBJ1-1,TRBV2
TGTGCCAGCAGTTTCGGATGGGGGTACGAGCAGTACTTC,CASSFGWGYEQYF,many,NA,TRBJ2-7,TRBV12-3/TRBV12-4
TGCGCCAGCAGCTTGGCTTCCCGCGGGCGCGAGCAGTACTTC,CASSLASRGREQYF,few,NA,TRBJ2-7,TRBV5-1